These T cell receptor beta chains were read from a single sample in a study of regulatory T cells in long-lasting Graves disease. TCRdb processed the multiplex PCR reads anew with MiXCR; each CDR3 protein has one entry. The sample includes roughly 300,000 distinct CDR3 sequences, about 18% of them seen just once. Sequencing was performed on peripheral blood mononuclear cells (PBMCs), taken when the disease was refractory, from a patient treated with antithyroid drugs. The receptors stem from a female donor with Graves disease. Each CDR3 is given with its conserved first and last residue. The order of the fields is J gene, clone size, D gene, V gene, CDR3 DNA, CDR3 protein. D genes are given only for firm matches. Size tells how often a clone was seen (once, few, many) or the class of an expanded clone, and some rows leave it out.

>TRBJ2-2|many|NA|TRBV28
TGTGCCAGCACCCTTAACAGAGCGCTCACCGGGGAGCTGTTTTTT
CASTLNRALTGELFF
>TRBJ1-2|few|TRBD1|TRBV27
TGTGCCAGCAGGTTTTTCCCACCCCCGACAGGGTCCGACTATGGCTACACCTTC
CASRFFPPPTGSDYGYTF
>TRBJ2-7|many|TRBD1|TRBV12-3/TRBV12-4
TGTGCCAGCAGTTCGACCGGGACAGGCTACGAGCAGTACTTC
CASSSTGTGYEQYF
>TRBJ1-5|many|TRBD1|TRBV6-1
TGTGCCAGCAGCCCGGACAGGGCTAGCAATCAGCCCCAGCATTTT
CASSPDRASNQPQHF
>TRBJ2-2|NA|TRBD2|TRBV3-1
TGTGCCAGCGGCCAATTCTCCTTAGCGGGTGAGAACACCGGGGAGCTGTTTTTT
CASGQFSLAGENTGELFF
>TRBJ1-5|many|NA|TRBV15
TGTGCCACCAGCATACAGGGAGTAGTCAATCAGCCCCAGCATTTT
CATSIQGVVNQPQHF
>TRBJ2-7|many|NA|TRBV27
TGTGCCAGCAGCCCAGAGACAGGCTCCGTCGAGCAGTACTTC
CASSPETGSVEQYF
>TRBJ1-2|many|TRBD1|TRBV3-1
TGTGCCAGCAGCCAACCGACAGGGAGGCTTGGCTACACCTTC
CASSQPTGRLGYTF
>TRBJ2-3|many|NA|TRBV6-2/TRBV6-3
TGTGCCAGCCGGAGTCTGGACTTCGGGTTTGCAGATACGCAGTATTTT
CASRSLDFGFADTQYF
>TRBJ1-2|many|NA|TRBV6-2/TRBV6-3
TGTGCCAGCAGTTACAGGGACGGTAACTATGGCTACACCTTC
CASSYRDGNYGYTF
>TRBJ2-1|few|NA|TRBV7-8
TGTGCCAGCAGCTTAGACACCTTGGACCCGACATCAAGCTCCTACAATGAGCAGTTCTTC
CASSLDTLDPTSSSYNEQFF
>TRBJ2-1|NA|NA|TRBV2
TGTGCCAGCAGGGGGCTTTACAATGAGCAGTTCTTC
CASRGLYNEQFF
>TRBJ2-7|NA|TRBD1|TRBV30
TGTGCCTGGAGGGGACAGGGGGCCCACGAGCAGTACTTC
CAWRGQGAHEQYF
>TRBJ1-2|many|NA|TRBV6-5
TGTGCCAGCAGTTACTGGATTGACAGTATCGAGGGCTACACCTTC
CASSYWIDSIEGYTF
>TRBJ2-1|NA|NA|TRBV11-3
TGTGCCAGCAGCTTAGCCTCTAGCGCCAGCTCCTACAATGAGCAGTTCTTC
CASSLASSASSYNEQFF
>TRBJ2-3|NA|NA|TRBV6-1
TGTGCCAGCAGACCTTGGGACGGATACACAGATACGCAGTATTTT
CASRPWDGYTDTQYF
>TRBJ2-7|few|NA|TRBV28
TGTGCCAGCAGTTGGGGTTTCAGGGACTTTTCCTACGAGCAGTACTTC
CASSWGFRDFSYEQYF
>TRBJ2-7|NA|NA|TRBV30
TGTGCCTGGAGTGGAGCTGGGGTAAGCGAGCAGTACTTC
CAWSGAGVSEQYF
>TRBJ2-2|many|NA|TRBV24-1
TGTGCCACCAGTGAGGGGGGACGGTCCGGGGAGCTGTTTTTT
CATSEGGRSGELFF
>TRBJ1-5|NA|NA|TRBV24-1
TGTGCCACCAGTGATGAATACCCCGAGGGGCGACGGCCCCAGCATTTT
CATSDEYPEGRRPQHF
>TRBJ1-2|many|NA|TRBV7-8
TGTGCCAGCAGCTTAGGGCAGAGCCATGGCTACACCTTC
CASSLGQSHGYTF
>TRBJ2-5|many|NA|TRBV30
TGTGCCTGGAGACTGGGGGGCGGGGAGACCCAGTACTTC
CAWRLGGGETQYF
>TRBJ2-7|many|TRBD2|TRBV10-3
TGTGCCATCAGTGATGGGGGACTAGCGGAGTCCTACGAGCAGTACTTC
CAISDGGLAESYEQYF
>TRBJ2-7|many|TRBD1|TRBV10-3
TGTGCCATCAGTGAGTCCGGCAGGGGGTCCTACGAGCAGTACTTC
CAISESGRGSYEQYF
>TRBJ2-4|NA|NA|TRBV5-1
TGCGCCAGCAGCTCGGACGGCCCTGGTTTGGTTGGAGCCAAAAACATTCAGTACTTC
CASSSDGPGLVGAKNIQYF
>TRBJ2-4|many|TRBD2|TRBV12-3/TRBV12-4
TGTGCCAGCAGCTATAGCGGGGGAGCCAAAAACATTCAGTACTTC
CASSYSGGAKNIQYF
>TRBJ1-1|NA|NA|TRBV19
TGTGCCAGCACTCCCGGGGGAAGTTTTTACGCTGAAGCTTTCTTT
CASTPGGSFYAEAFF
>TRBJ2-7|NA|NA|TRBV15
TGTGCCACCAGCAGGGGGTCTATAGCAGAATACGAGCAGTACTTC
CATSRGSIAEYEQYF
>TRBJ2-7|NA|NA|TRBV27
TGTGCCAGCAGTTCCTACGGGAGAGTCCACGAGCAGTACTTC
CASSSYGRVHEQYF
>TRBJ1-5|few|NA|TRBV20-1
TGCAGTGCTAGAGATTCGGTTTATGGCAATCAGCCCCAGCATTTT
CSARDSVYGNQPQHF
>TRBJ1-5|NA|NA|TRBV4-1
TGCGCCAGCAGCCAAGTTGGTGGCAATCAGCCCCAGCATTTT
CASSQVGGNQPQHF
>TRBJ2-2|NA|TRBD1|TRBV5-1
TGCGCCAGCAGCATGAACCATGGACAGGGCACGAACACCGGGGAGCTGTTTTTT
CASSMNHGQGTNTGELFF
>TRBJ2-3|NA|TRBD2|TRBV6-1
TGTGCCAGCAGCCCCGGACGGGGGGTTAGCACAGATACGCAGTATTTT
CASSPGRGVSTDTQYF
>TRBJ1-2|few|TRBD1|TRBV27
TGTGCCAGCAGTTTATCCGTCGGGGACAGGGGGTCCCTTTATGGCTACACCTTC
CASSLSVGDRGSLYGYTF
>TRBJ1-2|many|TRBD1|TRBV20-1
TGCAGTGCTAGAGATACCGGGACAGGGGATCGCTATGGCTACACCTTC
CSARDTGTGDRYGYTF
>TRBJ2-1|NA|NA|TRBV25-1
TGTGCCAGCAGTGACTCATCTCCGGAGGGTTGGTTCTTC
CASSDSSPEGWFF
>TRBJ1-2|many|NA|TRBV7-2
TGTGCCAGCAGCTTCCGCCGGGGTCCCGCTGGCTACACCTTC
CASSFRRGPAGYTF
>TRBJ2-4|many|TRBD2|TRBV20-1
TGCAGTGCTACCGCGCCGGGACTAGCGGACAAAAACATTCAGTACTTC
CSATAPGLADKNIQYF
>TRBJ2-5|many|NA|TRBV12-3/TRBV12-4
TGTGCCAGCAGCCCCACCCAAGAGACCCAGTACTTC
CASSPTQETQYF
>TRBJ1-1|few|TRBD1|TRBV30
TGTGCCTGGAGTGTACAGGGGTTGGGTGAAGCTTTCTTT
CAWSVQGLGEAFF
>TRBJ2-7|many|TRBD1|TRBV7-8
TGTGCCAGCAGCCCTGGACAGGGTACTTTCTACGAGCAGTACTTC
CASSPGQGTFYEQYF
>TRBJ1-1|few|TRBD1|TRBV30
TGTGCCTGGAGATCCGGGACAGGGGGAAACACTGAAGCTTTCTTT
CAWRSGTGGNTEAFF
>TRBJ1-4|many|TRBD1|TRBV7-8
TGTGCCAGCAGCTCCCGGACAGGGCAAAGTGTTTTT
CASSSRTGQSVF
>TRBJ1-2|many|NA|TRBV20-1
TGCAGTGCTAGTAAGGACGCCGGATACTATGGCTACACCTTC
CSASKDAGYYGYTF
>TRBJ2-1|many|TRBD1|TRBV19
TGTGCCAGTATATCCACGGGGACAGGGTCCTACAATGAGCAGTTCTTC
CASISTGTGSYNEQFF
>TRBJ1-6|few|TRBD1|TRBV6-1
TGTGCCAGCAGACCCCGGGACAGCAATAATTCACCCCTCCACTTT
CASRPRDSNNSPLHF
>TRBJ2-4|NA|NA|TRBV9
TGTGCCAGCAGCGTAGATGGAGCCCTAGCCAAAAACATTCAGTACTTC
CASSVDGALAKNIQYF
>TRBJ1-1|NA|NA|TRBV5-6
TGTGCCAGCAGCTTGGGGTTCGGTGAAGCTTTCTTT
CASSLGFGEAFF
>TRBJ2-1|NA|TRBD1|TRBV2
TGTGCCAGCAGGGCCGGGACAGGGCACTACAATGAGCAGTTCTTC
CASRAGTGHYNEQFF
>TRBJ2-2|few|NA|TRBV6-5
TGTGCCAGCAGTTACTCGAGGGATTCCGGGGAGCTGTTTTTT
CASSYSRDSGELFF
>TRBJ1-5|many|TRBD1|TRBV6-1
TGTGCCAGCATAAGGGGGCCGTATCAGCCCCAGCATTTT
CASIRGPYQPQHF
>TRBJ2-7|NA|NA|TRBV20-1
TGCAGTGCTAGAGATACAGGACAGCCCCAGTACTTC
CSARDTGQPQYF
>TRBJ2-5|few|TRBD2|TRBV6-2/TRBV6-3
TGTGCCAGCAGGGCGACTAGCGGGGGGGTTTTGGAGACCCAGTACTTC
CASRATSGGVLETQYF